The 30 T cell receptor beta chains reported below all come from one sample, sequenced in a study of a mutant IDH1 vaccine in newly diagnosed glioma. Antigens for these TCRs are unknown. Libraries were prepared by immunoSEQ multiplex PCR; TCRdb keeps only in-frame clonotypes and omits some of them. The sample records tens of thousands of clones, more than 70% being singletons. Time point defined: week 23, last vaccination. A single vaccine dose contained 300 ug of mutant IDH1 20-mer peptide, and topical imiquimod was used with it. Sequencing was performed on PBMCs, taken from a glioma patient whose treatment included an IDH1 peptide vaccine. All receptors come from a woman between 45 and 65 years old with glioma.

The genes are TRBV19 and TRBJ2-5; 7 bases fit TRBD1. Germline CDR1 reads LNHDA; CDR2 reads SQIVND (reference sequence). The ends lost 5 bases at V and 2 bases at J; junction bases unmatched: 2. The CDR3 spans 13 residues. The CDR3 nucleotides are TGTGCCAGTAGTCCGGGACAGCAAGAGACCCAGTACTTC. This translates into CASSPGQQETQYF.

A few counts support this clone. The identical CDR3 is also encoded by other nucleotide sequences in the sample. This chain connects TRBV6-5 to TRBJ2-7; no firm D call. Germline lookup yields CDR1 MNHEY and CDR2 SVGAGI. V was shortened by 8 bases and J by 0 bases, with 5 bases between the two germline ends. The CDR3 loop spans 11 amino acids. The CDR3 spells CASRSSYEQYF. The CDR3 DNA sequence: TGTGCCAGCCGTAGCTCCTACGAGCAGTACTTC.

This clone was observed a few times. The chain is built from TRBV9 and TRBJ2-7; D may be TRBD1 or TRBD2 (5 bases each). In germline, CDR1 is SGDLS, CDR2 YYNGEE. Trimming shortened V by 3 bases and J by 6 bases, and 16 bases separated the two germline ends. The CDR3 has 14 amino acids. For the CDR3, the DNA is TGTGCCAGCAGCGCCTACCGGGACCCCGTCGAGCAGTACTTC. This translates into CASSAYRDPVEQYF.

The CDR3 loop is CASSSQQGNNQPQHF. In DNA, the CDR3 is TGTGCCAGCAGCTCTCAACAGGGTAACAATCAGCCCCAGCATTTT. This chain joins TRBV7-6 and TRBJ1-5; D is possibly TRBD1 (6 bases). CDR1 and CDR2 from the germline V gene are SGHVS and FNYEAQ. CDR3 length: 15 amino acids. V dropped 4 bases and J dropped 3 bases, with 13 bases sitting between them.

V usage is TRBV6-1 and J usage is TRBJ1-6; tentatively, D is TRBD1 (6 bases). This CDR3 is built from 17 residues. V gave up 2 bases and J gave up 4 bases, with 15 bases separating them. CDR1 is MNHNS and CDR2 is SASEGT in the germline V gene. This CDR3 is CASSESVRTEYNSPLHF. CDR3 coding DNA: TGTGCCAGCAGTGAATCAGTAAGGACAGAATATAATTCACCCCTCCACTTT.

The chain joins TRBV6-1 to TRBJ2-7, with TRBD1 matching 8 bases. Trimming took 10 bases from V and 1 from J; bases not matched to a gene: 9. From germline, CDR1 is MNHNS and CDR2 SASEGT. The CDR3 length is 14 residues. The DNA for the CDR3 is TGTGCCATTTCGACAGGGGCTAGGTCCTACGAGCAGTACTTC. The encoded protein is CAISTGARSYEQYF.

This sequence joins TRBV11-2 and TRBJ1-2, with D uncertain. Trimming took off 3 bases at V and 5 bases at J, with 13 bases between the two ends. This CDR3 is built from 14 residues. Germline V gives CDR1 SGHAT, CDR2 FQNNGV. Written as DNA, the CDR3 is TGTGCCAGCAGCTTCGGGCAGAACTATTATGGCTACACCTTC. Its protein product is CASSFGQNYYGYTF.

The V call is TRBV19, the J call TRBJ2-1; 11 bases agree with TRBD2. J lost 1 base, V lost 1 base, and 6 bases had no gene match. Germline V gene lookup returns CDR1 LNHDA and CDR2 SQIVND (reference sequence). This CDR3 contains 18 residues. CDR3 in DNA: TGTGCCAGTAGTATAGGCCCCTCTAGCGGGAGGTCCTACAATGAGCAGTTCTTC. Protein product: CASSIGPSSGRSYNEQFF.

The genes are TRBV6-1 and TRBJ2-3; the match to TRBD1 covers 7 bases. From germline, CDR1 is MNHNS and CDR2 SASEGT. The J segment lost 2 bases and the V segment lost 6 bases, leaving 8 bases of the junction unmatched. The CDR3 consists of 15 residues. The CDR3 sequence is CASREWDRLTDTQYF. The CDR3 region has the DNA TGTGCCAGCAGGGAGTGGGACAGACTCACAGATACGCAGTATTTT.

This clone was detected only a few times. The genes are TRBV7-9 and TRBJ1-2; D is possibly TRBD1 (6 bases). The CDR3 is 13 residues long. Trimming took 5 bases from V and 4 from J, leaving 11 bases between them. Germline CDR1 and CDR2: SEHNR and FQNEAQ (reference sequence). The CDR3 region has the DNA TGTGCCAGCAGCCCTGGACAGCTCTATGGCTACACCTTC. Translating it yields CASSPGQLYGYTF.

This clone was seen a single time. The chain carries TRBV30 and TRBJ2-2, with no clear D. This CDR3 contains 12 residues. The germline V gene encodes CDR1 GTSNPN and CDR2 SVGIG (reference sequence). V was cut by 4 bases and J by 7 bases, with 10 bases left in between. This chain's CDR3 is CAWTQIGGELFF. CDR3 bases: TGTGCCTGGACCCAAATAGGCGGGGAGCTGTTTTTT.

The chain uses TRBV25-1 and TRBJ1-3; D perhaps matches TRBD1 (6 bases). The ends were cut back, 3 bases at V and 0 bases at J, with 12 bases in the middle. The CDR3 runs 16 residues. From germline, CDR1 is MGHDK and CDR2 SYGVNS. The CDR3 is CASSDGGGRSGNTIYF. The DNA for the CDR3 is TGTGCCAGCAGTGACGGTGGGGGGCGCTCTGGAAACACCATATATTTT.

The chain recombines TRBV7-8 with TRBJ2-3; TRBD2 is a possible D gene (5 bases). This CDR3 region has 15 residues. The germline CDR1 and CDR2 sequences are SGHVS and FQNEAQ. Between the trimmed V and J ends, which lost 0 bases and 4 bases, there was a span of 11 bases. DNA of the CDR3: TGTGCCAGCAGCTTAGCGGGTCTAGCTTCAGATACGCAGTATTTT. Translated, it gives CASSLAGLASDTQYF.

The chain joins TRBV11-2 to TRBJ1-4; TRBD1 agrees at 10 bases. The CDR3 has 15 amino acids. The V gene's germline CDR1 is SGHAT and CDR2 FQNNGV. The trim removed 2 bases at V and 4 bases at J, leaving 1 base unmatched. The CDR3 sequence is CASSLRTGGNEKLFF. The DNA of the CDR3 is TGTGCCAGCAGCTTAAGGACAGGGGGTAATGAAAAACTGTTTTTT.

Here the CDR3 DNA reads TGTGCCAGCAGTGAAGCGGTAGTTTGGGAGCTGTTTTTT. This gives the protein CASSEAVVWELFF. The chain uses TRBV2 and TRBJ2-2; no firm D call. V shed 0 bases and J shed 9 bases, with 8 bases lying between them. The germline gives CDR1 SNHLY, CDR2 FYNNEI. This CDR3 has 13 amino acids.

This chain connects TRBV18 to TRBJ1-4; TRBD1 aligns across 9 bases. The CDR3 is made up of 16 amino acids. J lost 8 bases, V lost 3 bases, and 10 bases had no gene match. CDR1 is KGHSH, CDR2 LQKENI, per germline. CDR3 residues: CASSPSTGTGSEKLFF. In DNA, the CDR3 is TGTGCCAGCTCACCTTCCACCGGGACAGGGAGCGAAAAACTGTTTTTT.

The V call is TRBV4-2, the J call TRBJ2-5; D call uncertain. Germline CDR1 LGHNA, CDR2 YNFKEQ. V was cut by 0 bases and J by 5 bases, with 10 bases left in between. The CDR3 totals 14 residues. CDR3 in DNA: TGTGCCAGCAGCCAAGATCCGGGTGGCGAGACCCAGTACTTC. Protein: CASSQDPGGETQYF.

The chain is built from TRBV19 and TRBJ2-2; a possible D gene is TRBD2 (5 bases). Germline values: CDR1 LNHDA, CDR2 SQIVND (reference sequence). This CDR3 has 12 residues. Trimming pared 5 bases from V and 7 bases from J, leaving 8 bases between. The CDR3 coding sequence is TGTGCCAGTAGTTTTAGCGACGGGGAGCTGTTTTTT. Translated: CASSFSDGELFF.

The V and J genes are TRBV4-1 and TRBJ2-5, with unresolved D. This CDR3 spans 15 amino acids. Trimming took 1 base from V and 5 from J, leaving 14 bases between them. CDR1 and CDR2 from the germline V gene are MGHRA and YSYEKL. The CDR3 is CASSQGPAGMETQYF. The DNA of the CDR3 is TGCGCCAGCAGCCAAGGCCCAGCAGGAATGGAGACCCAGTACTTC.

In this sample, this clone turned up a few times. The genes are TRBV28 and TRBJ1-5; TRBD1 is a possible D gene (6 bases). The CDR3 spans 12 residues. The germline V and J ends were trimmed by 5 bases and 8 bases, with 10 bases remaining between them. Germline CDR1 is MDHEN and CDR2 is SYDVKM. DNA for the CDR3: TGTGCCAGCAGTCAGGGGTATGAGCCCCAGCATTTT. Residues: CASSQGYEPQHF. Supplemented by reference TRBV28 and TRBJ1-5, the full variable domain reads DVKVTQSSRYLVKRTGEKVFLECVQDMDHENMFWYRQDPGLGLRLIYFSYDVKMKEKGDIPEGYSVSREKKERFSLILESASTNQTSMYLCASSQGYEPQHFGDGTRLSIL.

The chain uses TRBV19 and TRBJ2-3, with D maybe TRBD2 (5 bases). Between the trimmed V and J ends, which lost 5 bases and 5 bases, there was a span of 8 bases. The CDR3 has 12 residues. Germline CDR1 LNHDA, CDR2 SQIVND (reference sequence). Here the CDR3 DNA reads TGTGCCAGTAGTCGGGCGGGAGATACGCAGTATTTT. Protein: CASSRAGDTQYF.

The chain employs TRBV4-2 and TRBJ2-1, with TRBD2 identical over 8 bases. V lost 4 bases, J lost 6 bases, and 5 bases stayed unmatched. CDR1 is LGHNA and CDR2 is YNFKEQ in the germline V gene. CDR3 size: 14 residues. The CDR3 sequence is CASSPLAGGNEQFF. CDR3 nucleotide sequence: TGTGCCAGCAGCCCATTGGCGGGAGGCAATGAGCAGTTCTTC.

V usage is TRBV6-1 and J usage is TRBJ1-1, with 11 positions matching TRBD1. Per the germline V gene, CDR1 is MNHNS and CDR2 is SASEGT. Trimming took 4 bases from V and 11 from J; bases not matched to a gene: 6. The CDR3 has 13 residues. The CDR3, as DNA: TGTGCCAGCAGTGCCGGGACAGGGGGGTCCGCTTTCTTT. It encodes CASSAGTGGSAFF.

This clone was counted at least ten times. The chain uses TRBV5-1 and TRBJ1-1, with D perhaps TRBD1 (5 bases). V lost 4 bases to trimming and J lost 1 base, with 17 bases between them. CDR1 and CDR2 (germline): SGHRS, YFSETQ. The CDR3 length is 16 residues. This CDR3 is CASSRGLGVQNTEAFF. The CDR3 nucleotides are TGCGCCAGCAGCCGGGGCCTGGGTGTACAGAACACTGAAGCTTTCTTT.

This clone was recorded a few times. This chain joins TRBV6-1 and TRBJ1-6; tentative D call: TRBD1 (5 bases). The V gene's germline CDR1 is MNHNS and CDR2 SASEGT. Trimming removed 4 bases at V and 0 bases at J, with 13 bases between. This CDR3 is 17 amino acids long. For the CDR3, the DNA is TGTGCCAGCAGTGCGGGACGTTTGAGCTCCTATAATTCACCCCTCCACTTT. Translated: CASSAGRLSSYNSPLHF.

V and J are TRBV2 and TRBJ2-5; 8 positions agree with TRBD2. The J call may not be correct, given that the DNA end is closer to TRBJ2-7. The CDR3 spans 12 residues. Germline V CDR1 and CDR2: SNHLY, FYNNEI. CDR3 sequence reads: CASAAGDYEQYF. CDR3 sequence (DNA): TGTGCCAGCGCAGCGGGAGACTACGAGCAGTACTTC.

The rearrangement uses TRBV9 and TRBJ2-3; TRBD1 might be the D (5 bases). V lost 3 bases and J 0 bases, leaving 11 bases between the germline ends. The CDR3 has 15 amino acids. Per germline, CDR1 SGDLS and CDR2 YYNGEE. CDR3 in amino acids: CASSAPGSSTDTQYF. In nucleotides, the CDR3 is TGTGCCAGCAGCGCCCCAGGGTCTAGCACAGATACGCAGTATTTT.

CDR3 sequence reads: CASGLVGPTPYRGRRETQYF. CDR3 nucleotides: TGTGCTAGTGGTTTGGTCGGCCCAACGCCCTACAGGGGGCGCCGGGAGACCCAGTACTTC. This chain uses TRBV12-5 with TRBJ2-5; 9 bases align to TRBD1. Germline-derived CDR1 and CDR2 are LGHNT and FRNRAP. J lost 5 bases, V lost 0 bases, and 19 bases had no gene match. The CDR3 spans 20 residues.

The chain has TRBV2 and TRBJ1-3; 8 bases match TRBD1. CDR1 is SNHLY, CDR2 FYNNEI, per germline. With V trimmed by 5 bases and J by 3 bases, 3 bases remained unmatched. CDR3 size: 14 residues. The chain's CDR3 is CASSLTGDGNTIYF. The CDR3 coding sequence is TGTGCCAGCAGTTTGACAGGGGATGGAAACACCATATATTTT.

The V and J genes are TRBV11-2 and TRBJ1-2; D is perhaps TRBD1 (5 bases). This CDR3 comprises 14 residues. CDR1 and CDR2 (germline): SGHAT, FQNNGV. Trimming stripped 3 bases from V and 2 bases from J, with 10 bases between. This chain's CDR3 is CASSFGGGNYGYTF. In DNA form, the CDR3 reads TGTGCCAGCAGCTTCGGCGGGGGAAACTATGGCTACACCTTC.